A single sample is the source of the 2 T cell receptor beta chains below, sequenced in a study of cytomegalovirus exposure and HLA in healthy donors. Using immunoSEQ multiplex PCR, the repertoire was profiled, and TCRdb retains in-frame clones only, with some absent. Of more than 250,000 clones detected, roughly 87% appear once; the ten largest clones hold roughly 1.2%. Sequencing input: PBMCs. The receptors were gathered from a woman aged 25 to 39 in good health and CMV-seropositive.

The genes are TRBV11-2 and TRBJ2-7; 9 bases are shared with TRBD2. The CDR3 is 15 amino acids. Germline V gene sequence: CDR1 SGHAT, CDR2 FQNNGV. After removal of 1 base from V and 3 bases from J, the junction contained 4 bases not matched to a gene. The CDR3 DNA follows: TGTGCCAGCAGCTTAGGGCTAGCGGGATACTACGAGCAGTACTTC. Its protein product is CASSLGLAGYYEQYF.

Concerning this clone: Other DNA sequences in this specimen translate into the identical CDR3. The chain joins TRBV28 to TRBJ2-7; D remains ambiguous. V was clipped by 5 bases and J by 2 bases, with 4 bases between them. The CDR3 length is 11 residues. From germline, CDR1 is MDHEN and CDR2 SYDVKM. The CDR3 is CASSLTYEQYF. The CDR3 DNA reads as TGTGCCAGCAGTCTAACCTACGAGCAGTACTTC.